This T cell receptor (beta chain) was identified during a study of blood T cell repertoires in COVID-19. The overall study: In each case, the material was cDNA or gDNA derived from T cells, B-cell-depleted T cells, or PBMCs.

Per the authors' pipeline: How many nucleated cells were present was estimated from reference gene primer amplification. Generated by immunoSEQ multiplex PCR, the TCRdb table keeps only in-frame clones and is missing some. Clone size and the V and J calls come from that table; the DNA yielded D and trimming. Here the sample spans approximately 240,000 clones, about 90% being singletons. This CDR3 region has 14 residues. Germline values: CDR1 SGHTA, CDR2 FQGNSA. The ends were cut back, 1 base at V and 1 base at J, with 7 bases in the middle. The gene calls are TRBV7-2 and TRBJ1-1; D uncertain. The sample was peripheral blood. The receptor was isolated from a woman aged 18 to 35 who had recovered from COVID-19. This chain's CDR3 is CASSLGPRNTEAFF. The CDR3 region has the DNA TGTGCCAGCAGCTTAGGCCCCAGGAACACTGAAGCTTTCTTT.